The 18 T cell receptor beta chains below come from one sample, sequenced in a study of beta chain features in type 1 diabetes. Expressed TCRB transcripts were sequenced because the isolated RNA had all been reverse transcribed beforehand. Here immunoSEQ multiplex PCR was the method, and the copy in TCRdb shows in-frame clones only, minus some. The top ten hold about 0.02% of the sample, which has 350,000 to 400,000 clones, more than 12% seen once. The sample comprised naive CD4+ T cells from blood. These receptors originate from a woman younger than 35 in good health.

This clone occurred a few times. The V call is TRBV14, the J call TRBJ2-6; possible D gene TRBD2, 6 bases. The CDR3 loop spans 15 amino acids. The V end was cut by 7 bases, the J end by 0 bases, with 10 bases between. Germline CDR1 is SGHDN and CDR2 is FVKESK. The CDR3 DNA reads TGTGCCAGCACCGTGGGGGGCTCTGGGGCCAACGTCCTGACTTTC. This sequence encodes CASTVGGSGANVLTF.

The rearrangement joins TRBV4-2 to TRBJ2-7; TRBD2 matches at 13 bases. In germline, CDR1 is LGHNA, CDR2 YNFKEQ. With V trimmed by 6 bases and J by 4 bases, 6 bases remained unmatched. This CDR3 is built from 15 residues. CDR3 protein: CASRRTSGSAYEQYF. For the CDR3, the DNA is TGTGCCAGCAGACGGACTAGCGGGAGTGCATACGAGCAGTACTTC.

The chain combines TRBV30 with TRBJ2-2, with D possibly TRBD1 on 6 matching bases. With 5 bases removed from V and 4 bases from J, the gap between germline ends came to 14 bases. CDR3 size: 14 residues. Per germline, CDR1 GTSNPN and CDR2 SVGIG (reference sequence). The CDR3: CAWGGSLGTGELFF. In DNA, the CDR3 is TGTGCCTGGGGGGGCAGTCTAGGCACCGGGGAGCTGTTTTTT.

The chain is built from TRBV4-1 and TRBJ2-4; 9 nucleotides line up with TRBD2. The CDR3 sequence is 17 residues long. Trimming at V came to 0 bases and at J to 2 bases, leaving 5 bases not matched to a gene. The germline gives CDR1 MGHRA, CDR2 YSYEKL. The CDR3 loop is CASSQDGGRATKNIQYF. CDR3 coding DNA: TGCGCCAGCAGCCAAGATGGCGGGAGGGCCACCAAAAACATTCAGTACTTC.

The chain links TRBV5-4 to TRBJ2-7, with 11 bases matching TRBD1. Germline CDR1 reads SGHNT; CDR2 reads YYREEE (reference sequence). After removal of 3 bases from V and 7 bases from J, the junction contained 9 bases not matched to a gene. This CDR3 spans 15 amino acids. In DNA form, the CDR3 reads TGTGCCAGCAGCTACCGGGACAGGGGGACGGGGGAGCAGTACTTC. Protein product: CASSYRDRGTGEQYF.

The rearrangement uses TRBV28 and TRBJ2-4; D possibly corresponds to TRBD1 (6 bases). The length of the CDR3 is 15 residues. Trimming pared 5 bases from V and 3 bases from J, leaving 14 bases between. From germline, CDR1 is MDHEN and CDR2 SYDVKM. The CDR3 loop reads CASSQSDRLKNIQYF. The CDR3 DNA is TGTGCCAGCAGTCAATCGGACAGACTCAAAAACATTCAGTACTTC.

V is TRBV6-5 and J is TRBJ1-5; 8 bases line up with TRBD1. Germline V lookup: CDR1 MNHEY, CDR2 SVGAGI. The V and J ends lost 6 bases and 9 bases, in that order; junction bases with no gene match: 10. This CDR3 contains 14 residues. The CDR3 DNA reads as TGTGCCAGCAGCTACGACAGGGGAGGTCGGCCCCAGCATTTT. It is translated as CASSYDRGGRPQHF.

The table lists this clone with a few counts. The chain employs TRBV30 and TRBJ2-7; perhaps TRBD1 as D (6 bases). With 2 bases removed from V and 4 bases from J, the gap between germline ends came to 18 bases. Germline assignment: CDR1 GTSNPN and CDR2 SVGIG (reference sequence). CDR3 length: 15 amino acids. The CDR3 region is CAWSSYRQVRYEQYF. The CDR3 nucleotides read TGTGCCTGGAGTTCCTACCGACAGGTTCGGTACGAGCAGTACTTC.

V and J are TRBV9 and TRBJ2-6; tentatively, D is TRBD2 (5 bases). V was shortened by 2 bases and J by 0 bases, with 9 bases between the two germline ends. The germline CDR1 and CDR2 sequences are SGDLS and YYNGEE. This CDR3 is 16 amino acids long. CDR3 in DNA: TGTGCCAGCAGCGTCGGGGTCGTCTCTGGGGCCAACGTCCTGACTTTC. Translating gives CASSVGVVSGANVLTF.

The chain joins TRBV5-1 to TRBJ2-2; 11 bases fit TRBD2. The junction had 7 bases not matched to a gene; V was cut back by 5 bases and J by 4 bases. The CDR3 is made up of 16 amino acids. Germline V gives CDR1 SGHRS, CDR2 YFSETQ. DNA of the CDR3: TGCGCCAGCAGACCCCTAGCGGGAGGTACCACCGGGGAGCTGTTTTTT. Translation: CASRPLAGGTTGELFF.

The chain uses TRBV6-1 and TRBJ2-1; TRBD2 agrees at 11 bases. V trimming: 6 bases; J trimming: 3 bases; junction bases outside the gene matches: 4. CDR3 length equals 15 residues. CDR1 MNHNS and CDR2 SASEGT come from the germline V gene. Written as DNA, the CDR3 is TGTGCCAGCAGAGACGGGACTAGCGGCTACAATGAGCAGTTCTTC. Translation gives CASRDGTSGYNEQFF.

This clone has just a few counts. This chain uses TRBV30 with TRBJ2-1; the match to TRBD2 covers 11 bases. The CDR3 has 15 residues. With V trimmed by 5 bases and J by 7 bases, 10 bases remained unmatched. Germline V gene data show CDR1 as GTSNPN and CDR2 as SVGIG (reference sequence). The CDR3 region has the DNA TGTGCCTGGGACCCGACTAGCGGGATTGGGAATGAGCAGTTCTTC. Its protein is CAWDPTSGIGNEQFF.

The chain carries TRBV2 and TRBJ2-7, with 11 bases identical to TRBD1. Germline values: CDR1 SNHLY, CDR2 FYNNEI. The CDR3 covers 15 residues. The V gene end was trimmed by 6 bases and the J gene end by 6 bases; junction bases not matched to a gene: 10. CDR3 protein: CASRPGTGGSGEQYF. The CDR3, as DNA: TGTGCCAGCAGGCCCGGGACAGGGGGTTCTGGCGAGCAGTACTTC. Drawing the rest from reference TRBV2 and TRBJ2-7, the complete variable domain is EPEVTQTPSHQVTQMGQEVILRCVPISNHLYFYWYRQILGQKVEFLVSFYNNEISEKSEIFDDQFSVERPDGSNFTLKIRSTKLEDSAMYFCASRPGTGGSGEQYFGPGTRLTVT.

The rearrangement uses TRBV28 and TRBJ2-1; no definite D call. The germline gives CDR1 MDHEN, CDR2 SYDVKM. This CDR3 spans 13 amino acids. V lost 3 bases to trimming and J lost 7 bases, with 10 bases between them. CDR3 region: CASSFIQKNEQFF. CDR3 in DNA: TGTGCCAGCAGTTTTATACAGAAGAATGAGCAGTTCTTC.

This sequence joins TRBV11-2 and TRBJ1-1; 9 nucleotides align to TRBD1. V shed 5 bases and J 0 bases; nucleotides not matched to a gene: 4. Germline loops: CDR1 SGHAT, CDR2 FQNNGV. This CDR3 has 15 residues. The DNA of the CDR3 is TGTGCCAGCAGCGGGACAGGGCCTATGAACACTGAAGCTTTCTTT. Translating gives CASSGTGPMNTEAFF. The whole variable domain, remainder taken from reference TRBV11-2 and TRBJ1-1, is EAGVAQSPRYKIIEKRQSVAFWCNPISGHATLYWYQQILGQGPKLLIQFQNNGVVDDSQLPKDRFSAERLKGVDSTLKIQPAKLEDSAVYLCASSGTGPMNTEAFFGQGTRLTVV.

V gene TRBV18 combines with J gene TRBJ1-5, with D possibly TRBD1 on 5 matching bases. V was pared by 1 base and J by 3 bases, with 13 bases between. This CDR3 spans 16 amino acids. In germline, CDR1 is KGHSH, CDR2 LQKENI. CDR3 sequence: CASSPQGGAVNQPQHF. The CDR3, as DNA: TGTGCCAGCTCACCACAGGGAGGGGCAGTCAATCAGCCCCAGCATTTT. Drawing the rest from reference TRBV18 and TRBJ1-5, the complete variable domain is NAGVMQNPRHLVRRRGQEARLRCSPMKGHSHVYWYRQLPEEGLKFMVYLQKENIIDESGMPKERFSAEFPKEGPSILRIQQVVRGDSAAYFCASSPQGGAVNQPQHFGDGTRLSIL.

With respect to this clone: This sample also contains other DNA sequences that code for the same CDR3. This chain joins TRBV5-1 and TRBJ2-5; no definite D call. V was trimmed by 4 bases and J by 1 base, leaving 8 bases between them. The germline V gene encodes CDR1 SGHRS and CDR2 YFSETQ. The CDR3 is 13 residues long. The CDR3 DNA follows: TGCGCCAGCAGCCCGGGTCTCCAAGAGACCCAGTACTTC. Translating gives CASSPGLQETQYF.

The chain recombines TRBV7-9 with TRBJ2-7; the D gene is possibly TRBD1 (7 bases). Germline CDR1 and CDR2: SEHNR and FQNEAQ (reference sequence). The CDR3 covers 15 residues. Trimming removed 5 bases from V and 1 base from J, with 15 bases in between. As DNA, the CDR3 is TGTGCCAGCAGCCAGGGGGGTTTCTTGTCCTACGAGCAGTACTTC. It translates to CASSQGGFLSYEQYF.